This T cell receptor (beta chain) was found in a study of blood T cell repertoires in COVID-19. The overall study: Collection of acute and convalescent COVID-19 samples took place in the United States, Italy and Spain. The analysed material was cDNA or gDNA that came from T cells, B-cell-depleted T cells, or PBMCs.

The germline gives CDR1 SGHDT, CDR2 YYEEEE. CDR3 length: 13 residues. V lost 3 bases to trimming and J lost 5 bases; unmatched junction nucleotides: 3. TCRdb's table, derived via immunoSEQ multiplex PCR, lists solely in-frame clones and lacks some. The repertoire consists of approximately 81,000 clones, with over 75% occurring once and the leading ten covering approximately 12%. The V call is TRBV5-6, the J call TRBJ2-7; 9 bases are shared with TRBD1. Sequencing used peripheral blood. This clonotype was obtained from a man aged 65 to 85 with active or convalescent COVID-19. The CDR3 region is CASSSTGGNEQYF. Written as DNA, the CDR3 is TGTGCCAGCAGCTCGACAGGGGGAAACGAGCAGTACTTC. Looking up the rest from reference TRBV5-6 and TRBJ2-7 gives the full variable domain: DAGVTQSPTHLIKTRGQQVTLRCSPKSGHDTVSWYQQALGQGPQFIFQYYEEEERQRGNFPDRFSGHQFPNYSSELNVNALLLGDSALYLCASSSTGGNEQYFGPGTRLTVT.